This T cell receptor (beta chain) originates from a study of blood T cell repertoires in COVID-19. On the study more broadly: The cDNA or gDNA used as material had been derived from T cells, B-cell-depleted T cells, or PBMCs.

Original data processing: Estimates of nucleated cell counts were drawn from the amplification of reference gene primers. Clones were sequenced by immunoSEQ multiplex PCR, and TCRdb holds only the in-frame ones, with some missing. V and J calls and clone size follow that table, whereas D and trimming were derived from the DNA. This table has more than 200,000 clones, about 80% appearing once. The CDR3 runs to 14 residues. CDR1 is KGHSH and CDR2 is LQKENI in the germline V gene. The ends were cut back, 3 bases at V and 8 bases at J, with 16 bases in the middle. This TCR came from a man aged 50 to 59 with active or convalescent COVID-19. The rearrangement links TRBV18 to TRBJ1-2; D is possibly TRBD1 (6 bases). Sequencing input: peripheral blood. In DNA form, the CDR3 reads TGTGCCAGCTCACCCAGTGGGGTGGGGGCCGGCTACACCTTC. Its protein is CASSPSGVGAGYTF.